This paragraph reports one T cell receptor (beta chain). Regarding time point: pre-treatment sample, taken before nivolumab and TIL therapy. Stage 4 NSCLC adults joined between 2017 and January 2020. The immunoSEQ assay was v3. Sequencing used immunoSEQ multiplex PCR; TCRdb keeps in-frame clones, though not all of them. This sample has tens of thousands of clones, with approximately 86% found just once. These data come from a study of TIL therapy for anti-PD-1-resistant metastatic lung cancer. Study as a whole: Median patient age was almost 55, ranging roughly 38-75 years.

Losses at the gene ends were 6 bases for V and 7 bases for J; bases not matched to a gene: 17. This CDR3 comprises 16 residues. Germline CDR1 is SGHAT and CDR2 is FQNNGV. This rearrangement joins TRBV11-2 to TRBJ1-2; 7 positions agree with TRBD1. The starting material was blood, obtained at baseline. This TCR came from a person between 25 and 80 years old with non-small cell lung cancer. DNA of the CDR3: TGTGCCAGCAGATCTCCCCGGGGAAAGGGGGCTTCTGGCTACACCTTC. Translating it yields CASRSPRGKGASGYTF.